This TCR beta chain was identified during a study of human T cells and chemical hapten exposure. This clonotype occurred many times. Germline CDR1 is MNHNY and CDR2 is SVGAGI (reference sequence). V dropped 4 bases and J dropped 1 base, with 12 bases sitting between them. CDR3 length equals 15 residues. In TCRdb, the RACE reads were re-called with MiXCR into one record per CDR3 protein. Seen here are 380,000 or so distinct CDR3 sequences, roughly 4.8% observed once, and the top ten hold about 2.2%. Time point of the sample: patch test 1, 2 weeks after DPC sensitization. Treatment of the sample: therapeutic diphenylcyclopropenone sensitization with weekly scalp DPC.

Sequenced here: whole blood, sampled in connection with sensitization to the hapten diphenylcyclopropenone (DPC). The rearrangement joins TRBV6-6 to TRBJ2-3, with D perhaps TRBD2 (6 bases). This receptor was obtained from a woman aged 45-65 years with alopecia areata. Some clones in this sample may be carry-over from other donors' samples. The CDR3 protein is CASSFGGVGTDTQYF. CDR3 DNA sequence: TGTGCCAGCAGTTTTGGCGGGGTGGGCACAGATACGCAGTATTTT.